Given below is one TCR beta chain in context. This clonotype was observed many times. The clone's antigen remains unknown. Base-call qualities are not available, and no considerably larger clone is one nucleotide away. The germline V gene sets CDR1 to SNHLY and CDR2 to FYNNEI. The CDR3 starts with the cysteine, ends with the phenylalanine, and has 10 residues. Just CDR3 DNA is preserved here, 30 bases in frame from base 1. Between the V and J ends, shortened by 4 bases and 10 bases respectively, the junction contains 6 bases. The entry originates in a study of human T cells and chemical hapten exposure (dated by TCRdb to 2020 to 2022). The study in broad terms: Libraries were pooled for sequencing, and per-sample TCR yields varied mainly because of small differences in library volumes within the pool. Both TCR alpha and TCR beta chains were sequenced from each blood RNA sample. In alopecia patients, the study followed how the peripheral blood TCR repertoire changed in vivo over primary and secondary sensitization to diphenylcyclopropenone (DPC), a hapten.

Library prep was done by RACE. Data came from a NextSeq 500. During library preparation, unique molecular identifiers were attached to individual cDNA molecules so that TCRs could be counted in a quantitative, reproducible way. The published analysis was carried out like this. The median number of TCRs per sample was 95,638, ranging from roughly 23,224 to 700,000. V, J and CDR3 annotation of the TCR reads was performed with the Decombinator software suite. For the PS versus PT1 abundance plots, all samples were subsampled to the same number of TCRs (28,000). TCRs were defined as expanded if absent before sensitization and observed at least eight times at the 2-week time point. The public reads were reprocessed in TCRdb via fastp at Q25 and MiXCR, keeping in-frame beta chains. Entries are consolidated by CDR3 protein sequence, retaining the most common genes and DNA. What appears here as the V and J calls and clone size reflects TCRdb's work, not the paper's. For this sample the table gives some 46,000 distinct CDR3 sequences, of which about 4.5% were detected only once. Together, the top ten hold about 1.5% of the sample.

Per the publication, the time point label means: healthy volunteer bleed at 2 weeks. Total RNA was extracted from unfractionated whole blood that had been collected in Tempus Blood RNA tubes. About five healthy volunteers served as TCR sequencing controls and were bled at day 0, 2 weeks and 6 weeks. Points the paper makes about the study in general: Repeated subsampling changed both the strength of the expansion versus patch-test correlation and the threshold at which that correlation became significant. No change with DPC sensitization was found in the number of TCRs above 1 in 1000 frequency, and no evidence of global repertoire structure alterations was found.

This chain joins TRBV2 to TRBJ2-3; TRBD2 is perhaps the D gene, given 5 matching bases. The receptor's source is a female donor in good health. Some clones in this sample may be carry-over from other donors' samples. Sequencing input: whole blood. In nucleotides, the sequence is TGTGCCAGCAGTGGCGGGCCGCAGTATTTT. This is translated as CASSGGPQYF.